This TCR beta chain originates from a study of T and B cells in COVID-19 patients. Study-level background: Of approximately 19 active-infection patients, under 15 were critically ill with mechanical ventilation or extracorporeal membrane oxygenation.

BIOMED2 TRB-A/B primer pools were used in multiplex TRB PCR. TCRdb itself ran the multiplex PCR reads through MiXCR, one entry per CDR3 protein. The table includes around 13,000 distinct CDR3 sequences, over 25% detected once. Blood genomic DNA input for TRB amplification was roughly 220-500 ng. Trimming removed 4 bases from V and 2 bases from J, with 12 bases in between. Germline CDR1 reads KGHSH; CDR2 reads LQKENI. There are 14 residues in the CDR3. By its share, this clonotype is medium-sized (0.01 to 0.1%). This receptor was identified in a human donor who had recovered from COVID-19. Sequencing input: blood. The gene calls are TRBV18 and TRBJ2-7; weak D call: TRBD1 (6 bases). This chain's CDR3 is CASSLGTSAYEQYF. Here the CDR3 DNA reads TGTGCCAGCTCACTCGGGACATCAGCCTACGAGCAGTACTTC.